These 3 T cell receptor beta chains came from one sample sequenced in a study of cytomegalovirus exposure and HLA in healthy donors. This PCR relied on a set of 60 Vbeta primers and 13 Jbeta primers. The assay was immunoSEQ multiplex PCR, and TCRdb's table has in-frame clones only and misses some. The sample yields approximately 140,000 clones, around 71% seen once. Sequencing input: PBMCs. These TCRs come from a woman aged 60 to 75 in good health and CMV-seropositive.

There are a few counts of this clone. This rearrangement joins TRBV27 to TRBJ2-2, with TRBD1 identical over 8 bases. This CDR3 is 17 amino acids long. V was clipped by 5 bases and J by 6 bases; unmatched bases: 14. Germline CDR1 and CDR2: MNHEY and SMNVEV (reference sequence). DNA of the CDR3: TGTGCCAGCAGTCCGGCCGCCCAGGGGGCTATGTCCGGGGAGCTGTTTTTT. Its protein product is CASSPAAQGAMSGELFF.

As for this clone: At one boundary the junction diverges from the germline segment, which might be a read error. The CDR3 DNA reads as TGCGCCAGCAGCCATGACAGGGCTCAAGGGACCCAGTACTTC. Translating gives CASSHDRAQGTQYF. V gene TRBV5-1 combines with J gene TRBJ2-5, with TRBD1 identical over 7 bases. The CDR3 has 14 amino acids. Germline V lookup: CDR1 SGHRS, CDR2 YFSETQ.

V gene TRBV10-1 combines with J gene TRBJ2-7, with D unresolved. The germline V gene encodes CDR1 WNHNN and CDR2 SYGVQD (reference sequence). CDR3 size: 13 residues. Trimming stripped 2 bases from V and 7 bases from J, with 12 bases between. This chain's CDR3 is CASSEADLREQYF. Here the CDR3 DNA reads TGCGCCAGCAGTGAGGCGGATTTGAGAGAGCAGTACTTC.